The source of this TCR beta chain is a study of cytomegalovirus exposure and HLA in healthy donors. Study outcomes and limitations: The study recorded about 160 TCR beta chains that were cytomegalovirus-associated. A likely sequencing artifact accounted for one observed cluster of highly shared sequence variants. Most TCR sequences were uncommon, yet certain public TCRs appeared in many donors.

On this clone: What it recognizes is unknown.

Use of 60 Vbeta and 13 Jbeta primers characterized the PCR. Only in-frame clones appear in the TCRdb table, and some are missing; sequencing was by immunoSEQ multiplex PCR. This sample has around 130,000 clones, with approximately 65% found just once. Sequencing was carried out using PBMCs. The source of this sequence is a woman in her sixties in good health and CMV-seronegative.

CDR3 DNA: TGCGCCAGCAACCGCCGGGACACAACGCCCTACGAGCAGTACTTC. It specifies CASNRRDTTPYEQYF. The chain is built from TRBV5-1 and TRBJ2-7, with TRBD1 as a possible D gene (6 bases). Germline values: CDR1 SGHRS, CDR2 YFSETQ. V was cut by 6 bases and J by 2 bases, with 18 bases left in between. The CDR3 contains 15 residues.